This T cell receptor beta chain originates from a study of T cells after yellow fever vaccination. TCRdb passed the 5' RACE reads through MiXCR, listing each CDR3 protein once. The sample consists of around 590,000 distinct CDR3 sequences, roughly 12% of them appearing once. This clonotype has just a few counts. The CDR3 is made up of 16 amino acids. From germline, CDR1 is SGHTA and CDR2 FQGNSA. The junction had 8 bases not matched to a gene; V was cut back by 5 bases and J by 7 bases. This clonotype was obtained from a man aged 25-45 years who received the YFV17D yellow fever vaccine. Sequencing used PBMCs, obtained on the day of the yellow fever booster vaccination. The chain recombines TRBV7-2 with TRBJ2-1, with 13 positions matching TRBD2. The chain's CDR3 is CASSRRTSGSENEQFF. For the CDR3, the DNA is TGTGCCAGCAGCCGCCGGACTAGCGGGAGCGAAAATGAGCAGTTCTTC.